This TCR beta chain is drawn from a study of OX40 agonist ivuxolimab in advanced cancers. Study background: Ivuxolimab, an antibody acting as an agonist of OX40 (CD134), was used to treat patients. Antecedent anti-PD-1, anti-PD-L1 or anti-CTLA-4 therapy was permissible, with around 41% having received some. Study-level points and caveats: Partial responders receiving 0.1-3.0 mg/kg showed among the lowest clonal expansion.

Of note for this clone: The antigen is not known.

Some clones are missing from TCRdb's copy, which holds only in-frame ones; the method was immunoSEQ multiplex PCR. Of tens of thousands of clones detected, 89% appear once; the ten largest clones hold 0.3% to 0.45%. The input for sequencing was CD4+ or CD8+ T cells sorted from blood, taken in a trial of the OX40 agonist ivuxolimab. This TCR was sampled from an adult with an advanced solid tumor such as melanoma, head and neck, liver or kidney cancer.

Here the CDR3 reads CASSRTGEAYEQYF. In DNA, the CDR3 is TGTGCCAGCTCACGGACAGGGGAGGCCTACGAGCAGTACTTC. The V and J genes are TRBV18 and TRBJ2-7; 9 bases are shared with TRBD1. Unmatched junction bases numbered 3, after V lost 4 bases and J lost 2 bases. CDR1 and CDR2 from the germline V gene are KGHSH and LQKENI. This CDR3 has 14 amino acids.